Each of the 2 T cell receptor beta chains below was sequenced from the same sample in a study of response to subunit inactivated influenza vaccine. MiXCR, run by TCRdb on the RT-PCR reads, gives a single entry per CDR3 protein. The repertoire holds around 490,000 distinct CDR3 sequences, with 7.5% to 8.5% as singletons. Sample: PBMCs from blood, taken approximately 25 months after vaccination. Every receptor here comes from a man aged 50-75 years who received an inactivated influenza vaccine.

This chain uses TRBV5-1 with TRBJ2-3; a weak D match, TRBD1 (5 bases). Germline CDR1 is SGHRS and CDR2 is YFSETQ. Trimming left V 5 bases short and J 0 bases short, with 10 bases between. This CDR3 is built from 14 residues. Here the CDR3 reads CASRWSGSTDTQYF. The CDR3 DNA reads as TGCGCCAGCAGGTGGTCAGGGAGCACAGATACGCAGTATTTT.

This clonotype was picked up a small number of times. The chain carries TRBV5-6 and TRBJ1-1; possible D gene TRBD1, 5 bases. Germline CDR1 is SGHDT and CDR2 is YYEEEE. This CDR3 region has 14 residues. Trimming shortened V by 4 bases and J by 6 bases, and 16 bases separated the two germline ends. The CDR3 coding sequence is TGTGCCAGCAGCGATCCGGGTTTAGGGGCTGAAGCTTTCTTT. It encodes CASSDPGLGAEAFF.